The clone carrying this T cell receptor (beta chain) was counted a few times. Its antigen is currently unknown. This record comes from a study of T-cell memory formation after mild COVID-19. About the study: Largely donor-specific sequence clusters came from two donors.

Germline CDR1 reads SGHAT; CDR2 reads FQNNGV. The CDR3 runs to 10 residues. V lost 4 bases to trimming and J lost 7 bases, with 1 base between them. Findings and limits, study-wide: Contracting CD4+ clones lay largely in CM and EM, with CD8+ ones residing in EMRA. Later expanders leaned toward CD4+, whereas clones contracting from day 15 to 85 were balanced CD4/CD8.

TCRdb re-called the 5' RACE reads through MiXCR, storing one row per CDR3 protein. The data hold 250,000 to 300,000 distinct CDR3 sequences, with around 15% observed a single time. The clonotype was recovered from a man younger than 35 who had mild COVID-19 (a few samples of this study predate the infection). Cell type and time point are not known. The chain joins TRBV11-2 to TRBJ2-2; D ambiguous. The sequencing sample was made of PBMCs or a T cell subset sorted from them (not recorded which). CDR3 sequence: CASSYGELFF. CDR3 in DNA: TGTGCCAGCAGCTACGGGGAGCTGTTTTTT. Filled out from reference TRBV11-2 and TRBJ2-2, the complete variable domain reads EAGVAQSPRYKIIEKRQSVAFWCNPISGHATLYWYQQILGQGPKLLIQFQNNGVVDDSQLPKDRFSAERLKGVDSTLKIQPAKLEDSAVYLCASSYGELFFGEGSRLTVL.